This is a list of T cell receptor beta chains from one sample in a study of T cells expressing NK-cell markers. TCRdb reprocessed the 5' RACE reads and stores each CDR3 protein as one record, lacking DNA. Its table lists approximately 170,000 distinct CDR3 sequences. Sequencing input: blood T cells: a sorted CD56 or NKG2C T cell subset, CD4+ or CD8+ T cells, or bulk PBMC T cells (not recorded which). The receptors were gathered from a man aged 18 to 69 in good health. The CDR3 runs from the conserved cysteine through the conserved F or W.

j_call: TRBJ2-5
v_call: TRBV5-6
cdr3_aa: CASSTGQTYQETQYF

j_call: TRBJ2-7
v_call: TRBV6-1
cdr3_aa: CASKQGSSTSSYEQYF

j_call: TRBJ2-7
v_call: TRBV19
cdr3_aa: CASSREQYYEQYF

j_call: TRBJ1-1
v_call: TRBV14
cdr3_aa: CASSWTENTEAFF

j_call: TRBJ2-1
v_call: TRBV30
cdr3_aa: CAWSGQGQYNEQFF

j_call: TRBJ1-5
v_call: TRBV6-4
cdr3_aa: CASSVGSGNGNRPQHF

j_call: TRBJ2-2
v_call: TRBV29-1
cdr3_aa: CSVELPENTGELFF

j_call: TRBJ2-7
v_call: TRBV28
cdr3_aa: CASSFKGWVSYEQYF

j_call: TRBJ1-2
v_call: TRBV6-1
cdr3_aa: CASFQWTGGGGYTF

j_call: TRBJ2-5
v_call: TRBV7-9
cdr3_aa: CASSLGLRDQETQYF